The text below deals with one T cell receptor beta chain. What this receptor recognizes is not known. No base qualities exist here, and no much larger clone lies one base off it. V drops 3 bases and J drops 1 base, leaving 13 bases in between. Looking up the germline V gene yields CDR1 SGHRS and CDR2 YFSETQ. Spanning cysteine to phenylalanine, the CDR3 consists of 15 amino acids. Only CDR3 DNA remains: 45 bases, in frame from the first base. Using the immunoSEQ assay, TCRB CDR3 regions were amplified from roughly 1.9 micrograms of genomic DNA, or from all available DNA when less than that was on hand. The multiplex PCR relied on 60 forward primers for TCR V beta segments and 13 reverse primers for J beta segments. To estimate reads per starting template, synthetic control templates were spiked into each sample at limiting dilution. Reads of 87 bp were generated by sequencing on the Illumina HiSeq System. The authors' analysis ran thus. PCR and sequencing errors were removed by merging closely related sequences with a nearest neighbor algorithm. TCR overlap was measured as the percentage of unique tumor TCR beta sequences that were also present in the peripheral blood of the same patient. TCRdb retrieved this table from immuneACCESS and kept in-frame rearrangements only. Not all clones are present; in checked studies, unresolved V genes account for under half, and no reason is known for the remainder. V, J and clone size are taken as reported in that table, and D and trimming were inferred from the DNA itself. The sample records 65,000 to 80,000 clones, 80% to 90% of which are singletons. Approximately 2.1% of the sample comes from the top ten.

The label giving this sample's time point can be read as: after dendritic cell vaccination, including at tumor progression/relapse. Patients were selected on the basis of adequate residual fresh-frozen tumor tissue and more than two years of available survival data. Molecular status otherwise varied across the glioblastoma patients, but none of them carried an isocitrate dehydrogenase mutation. PBMC were collected before vaccination, two weeks after the third vaccination, and at tumor progression if progression occurred. The Qiagen DNeasy Blood extraction Kit was used for extraction of genomic DNA. The data derive from a study of glioma-infiltrating T cells after dendritic cell vaccination (dated by TCRdb to the mid-2010s). Regarding the research as a whole: The cohort comprised approximately 15 glioblastoma patients from Phase I and II dendritic cell vaccination trials, 9 newly diagnosed and 6 with recurrent disease. Survival after dendritic cell vaccination was correlated with TCR sequencing metrics such as TIL content and the overlap between tumor and blood repertoires. To make the vaccine, monocyte-derived dendritic cells were cultured for approximately 7 days with IL-4 and GM-CSF and then pulsed overnight with autologous tumor lysate. Deep sequencing of TCR beta CDR3 regions was used to quantify tumor-infiltrating lymphocyte content and compare tumor and blood repertoires in dendritic cell-vaccinated glioblastoma patients. Each patient got three intradermal injections of the dendritic cell vaccine, spaced at biweekly intervals, in the arm below the axilla. Autologous tumor lysate-pulsed dendritic cell vaccination was administered to the patients between the early 2000s and the early 2010s. Study-level results and caveats: After dendritic cell vaccination, a higher estimated pretreatment TIL content predicted longer time to progression and longer overall survival. The cohort was small and heterogeneous, and full blood and tumor sets were available for few patients, with initial-recurrent tumor pairs available for even fewer patients. TCR clonality showed no direct relationship with survival, which suggests that a diverse polyclonal response may matter. The three-group TCR overlap response model was described as speculative and requiring prospective validation.

The source of this sequence is a human donor with glioblastoma. The starting material was blood, obtained after dendritic cell vaccination. The chain couples TRBV5-1 to TRBJ2-5; TRBD1 is perhaps the D gene, given 6 matching bases. CDR3 sequence: CASSWGTGPQETQYF. The bases are TGCGCCAGCAGCTGGGGTACAGGGCCCCAAGAGACCCAGTACTTC.